This paragraph reports one T cell receptor beta chain. The assay was immunoSEQ multiplex PCR, and TCRdb's table has in-frame clones only and misses some. Of about 150,000 clones in the sample, 80% to 95% are singletons; the top ten hold roughly 0.7%. The ends were cut back, 4 bases at V and 5 bases at J, with 15 bases in the middle. The CDR3 is made up of 15 amino acids. Per germline, CDR1 MDHEN and CDR2 SYDVKM. This record belongs to a study of control samples from healthy donors and cancer patients. The clonotype was recovered from a woman aged 30 to 39 in good health. The specimen sequenced was blood. The rearrangement links TRBV28 to TRBJ1-5, with D possibly being TRBD1 (6 bases). CDR3 residues: CASSSAGAGDQPQHF. The CDR3 DNA reads as TGTGCCAGCAGTTCCGCGGGGGCAGGGGATCAGCCCCAGCATTTT. The full variable domain, completed using reference TRBV28 and TRBJ1-5, is DVKVTQSSRYLVKRTGEKVFLECVQDMDHENMFWYRQDPGLGLRLIYFSYDVKMKEKGDIPEGYSVSREKKERFSLILESASTNQTSMYLCASSSAGAGDQPQHFGDGTRLSIL.